One sample yielded the 2 T cell receptor beta chains listed below, sequenced in a study of blood T cells in healthy people across ages (dated by TCRdb to the mid-2010s). Libraries were made using 5' RACE. Sequenced using an Illumina HiSeq 2500. A second about 7 to 11 cycle PCR used a sample-barcoded 5' primer and a J-beta primer mix. The raw public reads went through TCRdb reprocessing: fastp at Q25, MiXCR clone calling, in-frame beta chains kept. When rows share a CDR3 protein, they turn into one entry using the most common DNA and genes. This sample holds over 950,000 distinct CDR3 sequences; just over 50% were observed only once. The ten top clones hold 20% to 25% of the sample. The sample comprised blood. The receptor set was obtained from a woman aged 55-70 years in good health.

The chain couples TRBV29-1 to TRBJ1-5; tentatively, D is TRBD1 (5 bases). V lost 6 bases, J lost 0 bases, and 9 bases lay in between. The CDR3 totals 13 residues. Germline CDR1 and CDR2: SQVTM and ANQGSEA. The CDR3 DNA follows: TGCAGCGTCCGACAGAATAGCAATCAGCCCCAGCATTTT. The encoded protein is CSVRQNSNQPQHF.

On this clonotype itself: The junction and the germline gene differ at one end; a read error may be behind it. The chain recombines TRBV4-2 with TRBJ2-1; D is unclear. This CDR3 spans 14 amino acids. Germline CDR1 reads LGHNA; CDR2 reads YNFKEQ. CDR3 region: CAGSQDHGYNEQFF. DNA of the CDR3: TGTGCCGGCAGCCAAGACCACGGCTACAATGAGCAGTTCTTC.